The present entry profiles one TCR beta chain with its context. An end of the junction differs from the germline gene, which may be a read error. This sample was taken from a study of blood T cells in healthy people across ages. Through a sample-barcoded 5' primer and a J-beta primer mix, a second PCR was run for 7 to 11 cycles. Every cDNA molecule carried a tag from a template-switch adaptor bearing 12 random nucleotides. Every sample produced at least 2.5 million CDR3-containing paired-end reads. TCRdb used MiXCR to reprocess the 5' RACE reads, holding one entry per CDR3 protein. This table holds hundreds of thousands of distinct CDR3 sequences, 56% found once. Collection of ten milliliters of peripheral blood was performed for each donor. CDR1 and CDR2 from the germline V gene are LGHNT and FRNRAP. The CDR3 length is 14 residues.

Sequencing was carried out using blood. This clonotype was obtained from a man aged 40-49 years in good health. The chain carries TRBV12-5 and TRBJ1-4; a possible D gene is TRBD1 (6 bases). The CDR3 sequence is CTSGPGTPREKLFF. CDR3 DNA sequence: TGTACTAGTGGGCCCGGGACACCTCGAGAAAAACTGTTTTTT.